This T cell receptor (beta chain) was obtained from a study of STAT5B mutations in CD4+ large granular lymphocyte leukemia. Study findings and constraints: No patients shared main leukemic clonotypes, though less than 30% appeared at low frequency elsewhere.

Sequencing was performed with immunoSEQ multiplex PCR; in TCRdb, only in-frame clones are kept and a portion is missing. The data contain tens of thousands of clones, more than 60% of them singletons. Regarding this clone: Its antigen remains unknown.

The CDR3 covers 18 residues. Germline V gene data show CDR1 as MNHEY and CDR2 as SMNVEV (reference sequence). V was pared by 6 bases and J by 4 bases, with 19 bases of the junction left unmatched. This clonotype was obtained from a human donor in good health. The sequenced sample was CD4+ T cells from blood buffy coats. The rearrangement uses TRBV27 and TRBJ2-7, with 9 bases lining up with TRBD1. CDR3 region: CASSTSPTTGGWGYEQYF. The CDR3 DNA reads TGTGCCAGCAGCACCTCTCCCACGACAGGGGGTTGGGGGTACGAGCAGTACTTC.